This T cell receptor (beta chain) emerged from a study of T cell responses to AZD1222 COVID-19 vaccine. TCRdb's table, derived via immunoSEQ multiplex PCR, lists solely in-frame clones and lacks some. The sample has approximately 85,000 clones; 85% to 90% are singletons. The receptor's source is an adult in good health. The sequencing used peripheral blood, collected on day 0 of AZD1222 vaccination.

This CDR3 reads CASSEGGGTGEGPQHF. The CDR3 DNA reads TGCGCCAGCAGTGAAGGGGGCGGGACAGGCGAAGGGCCCCAGCATTTT. The chain employs TRBV10-2 and TRBJ1-5; TRBD1 matches 8 bases. The CDR3 spans 16 residues. Germline V lookup: CDR1 WSHSY, CDR2 SAAADI. After removal of 3 bases from V and 9 bases from J, the junction contained 13 bases not matched to a gene.